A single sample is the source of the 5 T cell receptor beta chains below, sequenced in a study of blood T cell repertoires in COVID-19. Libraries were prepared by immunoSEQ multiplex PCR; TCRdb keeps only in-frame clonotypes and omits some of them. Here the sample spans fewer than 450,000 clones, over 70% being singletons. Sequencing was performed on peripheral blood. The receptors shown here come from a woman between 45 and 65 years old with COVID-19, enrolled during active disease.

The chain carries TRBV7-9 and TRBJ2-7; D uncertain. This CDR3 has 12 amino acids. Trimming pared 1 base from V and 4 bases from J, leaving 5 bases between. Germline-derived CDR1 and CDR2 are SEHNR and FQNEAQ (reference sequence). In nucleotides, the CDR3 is TGTGCCAGCAGCTTAGTAGAATACGAGCAGTACTTC. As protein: CASSLVEYEQYF.

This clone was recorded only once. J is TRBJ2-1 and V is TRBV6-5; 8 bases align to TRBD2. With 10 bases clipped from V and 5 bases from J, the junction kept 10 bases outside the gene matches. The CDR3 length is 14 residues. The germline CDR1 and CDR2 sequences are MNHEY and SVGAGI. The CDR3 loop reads CATESGGRNNEQFF. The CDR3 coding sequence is TGTGCCACCGAAAGCGGGGGTAGGAACAATGAGCAGTTCTTC.

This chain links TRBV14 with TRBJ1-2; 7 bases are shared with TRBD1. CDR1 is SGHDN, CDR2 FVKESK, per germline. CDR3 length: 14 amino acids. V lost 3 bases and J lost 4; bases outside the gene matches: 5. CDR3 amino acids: CASSHRTGLYGYTF. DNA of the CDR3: TGTGCCAGCAGCCATAGGACAGGACTCTATGGCTACACCTTC. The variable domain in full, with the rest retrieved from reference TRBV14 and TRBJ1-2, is EAGVTQFPSHSVIEKGQTVTLRCDPISGHDNLYWYRRVMGKEIKFLLHFVKESKQDESGMPNNRFLAERTGGTYSTLKVQPAELEDSGVYFCASSHRTGLYGYTFGSGTRLTVV.

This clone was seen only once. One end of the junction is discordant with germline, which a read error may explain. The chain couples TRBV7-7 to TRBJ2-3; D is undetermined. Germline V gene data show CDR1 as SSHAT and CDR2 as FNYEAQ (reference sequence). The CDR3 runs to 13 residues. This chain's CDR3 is CASSLDRTDTQYF. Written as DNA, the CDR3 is TGTGCTAGCAGCTTAGACCGGACAGATACGCAGTATTTT. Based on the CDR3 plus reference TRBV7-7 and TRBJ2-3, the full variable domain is GAGVSQSPRYKVTKRGQDVTLRCDPISSHATLYWYQQALGQGPEFLTYFNYEAQPDKSGLPSDRFSAERPEGSISTLTIQRTEQRDSAMYRCASSLDRTDTQYFGPGTRLTVL.

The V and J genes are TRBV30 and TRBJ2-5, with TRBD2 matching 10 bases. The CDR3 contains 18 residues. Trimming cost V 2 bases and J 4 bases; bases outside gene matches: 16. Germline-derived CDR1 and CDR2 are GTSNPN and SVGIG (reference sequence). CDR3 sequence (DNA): TGTGCCTGGAGTTCTCTGGACTTAACAGCGGGAGGGGGAGAGACCCAGTACTTC. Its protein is CAWSSLDLTAGGGETQYF.